The TCR beta chain under discussion was sequenced for a study of cytomegalovirus exposure and HLA in healthy donors. Primers: 60 Vbeta forward and 13 Jbeta reverse. TCRdb's table, derived via immunoSEQ multiplex PCR, lists solely in-frame clones and lacks some. The sample yields 150,000 to 200,000 clones, 80% seen once. The receptor was derived from a boy between 10 and 17 years old in good health and CMV-seronegative. The specimen sequenced was PBMCs.

CDR3 nucleotide sequence: TGTGCCAGCAGTCCCCGTCTAGGGGACTCTGGAAACACCATATATTTT. It is translated as CASSPRLGDSGNTIYF. The chain combines TRBV11-2 with TRBJ1-3, with a possible D match to TRBD1 (5 bases). CDR1 and CDR2 from the germline V gene are SGHAT and FQNNGV. The CDR3 loop spans 16 amino acids. The ends were cut back, 6 bases at V and 0 bases at J, with 15 bases in the middle.